Following are 22 T cell receptor beta chains from one sample sequenced in a study of blood T cells in healthy people across ages. Combining a sample-barcoded 5' primer with a J-beta primer mix, a second PCR ran for 7 to 11 cycles. TCRdb reprocessed the 5' RACE reads with MiXCR, giving one entry per CDR3 protein. The sample holds 850,000 to 1,000,000 distinct CDR3 sequences; roughly 47% are singletons and the top ten take roughly 23%. The sequencing input was blood. These receptors all come from a woman in her sixties or seventies in good health.

The gene calls are TRBV2 and TRBJ2-7; no clear D. Trimming took 6 bases from V and 1 from J, leaving 16 bases between them. Germline CDR1 is SNHLY and CDR2 is FYNNEI. The CDR3 sequence is 15 residues long. The DNA of the CDR3 is TGTGCCAGCAGCTACTCACCTAACGGGTCCTACGAGCAGTACTTC. Translation gives CASSYSPNGSYEQYF.

The V gene is TRBV6-2 or TRBV6-3, the J gene TRBJ2-7; TRBD2 might be the D (6 bases). V lost 2 bases and J 3 bases, leaving 14 bases between the germline ends. The CDR3 spans 15 residues. Germline V gene data show CDR1 as MNHEY and CDR2 as SVGEGT. The CDR3: CASSYPPGLDYEQYF. CDR3 DNA: TGTGCCAGCAGTTACCCTCCGGGACTCGACTACGAGCAGTACTTC.

The J gene is TRBJ2-7, the V gene TRBV6-1; D gene ambiguous. CDR1 is MNHNS, CDR2 SASEGT, per germline. Trimming pared 5 bases from V and 3 bases from J, leaving 23 bases between. The CDR3 length is 17 residues. DNA of the CDR3: TGTGCCAGCAGTCCCGTGTCTCCAGAGGCCCCATACTACGAGCAGTACTTC. Translating it yields CASSPVSPEAPYYEQYF.

This chain joins TRBV4-1 and TRBJ2-6, with 8 bases aligning to TRBD1. V lost 2 bases, J lost 0 bases, and 6 bases stayed unmatched. CDR1 and CDR2 (germline): MGHRA, YSYEKL. The CDR3 is made up of 18 amino acids. The CDR3 is CASSQQGAGSSGANVLTF. The CDR3, as DNA: TGCGCCAGCAGCCAACAGGGGGCGGGCAGCTCTGGGGCCAACGTCCTGACTTTC.

This clonotype came up a few times. The V gene is TRBV28, the J gene TRBJ2-7; D is ambiguous. The J call may be in error: the DNA end matches TRBJ2-5 better. The CDR3 totals 15 residues. The germline CDR1 and CDR2 sequences are MDHEN and SYDVKM. The CDR3 bases are TGTGCCAGCAGTTTATCCTACAGTAAACAAGAGACCCAGTACTTC. It codes for CASSLSYSKQETQYF.

The sample holds a few counts of this clonotype. V and J are TRBV4-1 and TRBJ2-7; 8 bases match TRBD1. Looked up from germline, CDR1 is MGHRA and CDR2 is YSYEKL. The CDR3 is made up of 14 amino acids. Trimming took 3 bases from V and 3 from J; bases not matched to a gene: 4. CDR3 bases: TGCGCCAGCAGCCACACAGGGGGTAACTACGAGCAGTACTTC. Protein sequence: CASSHTGGNYEQYF.

V is TRBV20-1 and J is TRBJ1-5, with D uncertain. The CDR3 sequence is 17 residues long. From germline, CDR1 is DFQATT and CDR2 SNEGSKA (reference sequence). The germline V and J ends were trimmed by 0 bases and 0 bases, with 15 bases remaining between them. CDR3: CSARDSTQFPSNQPQHF. CDR3 nucleotide sequence: TGCAGTGCTAGAGATTCAACACAATTTCCTAGCAATCAGCCCCAGCATTTT.

The chain employs TRBV25-1 and TRBJ2-5, with D tentatively TRBD1 or TRBD2 (6 bases each). CDR1 MGHDK and CDR2 SYGVNS come from the germline V gene. The V end was cut by 5 bases, the J end by 5 bases, with 15 bases between. The CDR3 has 14 residues. CDR3 nucleotides: TGTGCCAGCAGTCGACGACAGGAGGGTGAGACCCAGTACTTC. Its translation is CASSRRQEGETQYF.

The V and J genes are TRBV6-5 and TRBJ2-3; 7 nucleotides align to TRBD1. Per the germline V gene, CDR1 is MNHEY and CDR2 is SVGAGI. The CDR3 is made up of 15 amino acids. Trimming at V came to 4 bases and at J to 2 bases, leaving 6 bases not matched to a gene. CDR3: CASSSGDRHTDTQYF. The CDR3 nucleotides are TGTGCCAGCAGTTCTGGGGACAGACACACAGATACGCAGTATTTT.

This clonotype was seen only a few times. The chain carries TRBV7-6 and TRBJ2-3; TRBD2 agrees at 10 bases. Germline V CDR1 and CDR2: SGHVS, FNYEAQ. This CDR3 spans 14 amino acids. J lost 3 bases, V lost 11 bases, and 8 bases had no gene match. Written as DNA, the CDR3 is TGTGCCGTTTCTAGCGGGAGTGGGACAGATACGCAGTATTTT. Translating gives CAVSSGSGTDTQYF.

This chain uses TRBV29-1 with TRBJ1-1; D is possibly TRBD1 (6 bases). The germline V gene encodes CDR1 SQVTM and CDR2 ANQGSEA. V was clipped by 6 bases and J by 1 base, with 15 bases between them. The CDR3 length is 14 residues. The CDR3 protein is CSVAAGHPNTEAFF. The CDR3 nucleotides are TGCAGCGTGGCCGCGGGACACCCGAACACTGAAGCTTTCTTT. The full variable domain, completed using reference TRBV29-1 and TRBJ1-1, is SAVISQKPSRDICQRGTSLTIQCQVDSQVTMMFWYRQQPGQSLTLIATANQGSEATYESGFVIDKFPISRPNLTFSTLTVSNMSPEDSSIYLCSVAAGHPNTEAFFGQGTRLTVV.

The rearrangement links TRBV27 to TRBJ1-1; TRBD1 aligns across 9 bases. Germline CDR1 reads MNHEY; CDR2 reads SMNVEV (reference sequence). V lost 4 bases to trimming and J lost 4 bases; unmatched junction nucleotides: 7. The CDR3 consists of 15 residues. CDR3 protein: CASSSPGQGPTEAFF. CDR3 bases: TGTGCCAGCAGTTCACCGGGACAGGGTCCCACTGAAGCTTTCTTT.

This chain links TRBV15 with TRBJ2-3; D gene ambiguous. This CDR3 is built from 15 residues. Germline loops: CDR1 LNHNV, CDR2 YYDKDF (reference sequence). Trimming removed 4 bases at V and 6 bases at J, with 17 bases between. The CDR3: CATSKRSGIVDTQYF. The CDR3 DNA sequence: TGTGCCACCAGCAAGAGGTCTGGAATCGTGGATACGCAGTATTTT. Full variable domain (outside the CDR3, taken from reference TRBV15 and TRBJ2-3): DAMVIQNPRYQVTQFGKPVTLSCSQTLNHNVMYWYQQKSSQAPKLLFHYYDKDFNNEADTPDNFQSRRPNTSFCFLDIRSPGLGDTAMYLCATSKRSGIVDTQYFGPGTRLTVL.

Only one count was recorded for this clonotype. Relative to the germline gene, one junction end is altered; a read error may explain this. V and J are TRBV20-1 and TRBJ2-1, with 8 bases fitting TRBD2. The CDR3 is made up of 12 amino acids. Germline CDR1 reads DFQATT; CDR2 reads SNEGSKA (reference sequence). The CDR3 sequence: CSERESCNEQFF. Written as DNA, the CDR3 is TGCAGTGAGCGGGAGTCCTGCAATGAGCAGTTCTTC.

The chain recombines TRBV7-6 with TRBJ2-5, with 11 bases matching TRBD2. V lost 1 base and J lost 11; bases outside the gene matches: 9. Germline CDR1 is SGHVS and CDR2 is FNYEAQ. The CDR3 covers 15 residues. The CDR3 is CASSLGLAGGGEQYF. The CDR3 nucleotides are TGTGCCAGCAGCTTAGGGCTAGCGGGAGGAGGTGAGCAGTACTTC.

J is TRBJ1-1 and V is TRBV20-1; 7 bases align to TRBD1. The CDR3 covers 14 residues. J was trimmed by 5 bases and V by 4 bases; bases with no gene match: 10. Germline V gives CDR1 DFQATT, CDR2 SNEGSKA (reference sequence). CDR3 protein: CSANPRGGRTEAFF. In nucleotides, the CDR3 is TGCAGTGCTAACCCCAGGGGGGGACGAACTGAAGCTTTCTTT.

For this clonotype: The junction and the germline gene differ at one end; a read error may be behind it. This chain links TRBV28 with TRBJ2-5; perhaps TRBD2 as D (7 bases). The CDR3 is 14 residues long. The V gene's germline CDR1 is MDHEN and CDR2 SYDVKM. CDR3 sequence reads: CATTRGGYQETRYF. DNA for the CDR3: TGTGCCACTACAAGGGGGGGATACCAAGAGACCCGGTACTTC.

The rearrangement links TRBV3-1 to TRBJ1-5; the match to TRBD1 covers 10 bases. The CDR3 has 16 amino acids. CDR1 is LGHDT and CDR2 is YNNKEL in the germline V gene (reference sequence). J lost 5 bases, V lost 0 bases, and 4 bases had no gene match. This CDR3 reads CASSQETGGPHQPQHF. CDR3 DNA sequence: TGTGCCAGCAGCCAAGAGACAGGGGGCCCGCATCAGCCCCAGCATTTT.

This clonotype came up a few times. This chain links TRBV29-1 with TRBJ2-1, with 10 bases fitting TRBD2. V dropped 7 bases and J dropped 8; count of bases not matched to a gene: 8. Germline assignment: CDR1 SQVTM and CDR2 ANQGSEA. CDR3 size: 13 residues. In DNA form, the CDR3 reads TGCAGCGCCAAAGCGGGAGGGGGCTATGAGCAGTTCTTC. It translates to CSAKAGGGYEQFF.

This rearrangement joins TRBV4-1 to TRBJ1-3, with TRBD1 identical over 7 bases. The CDR3 runs to 17 residues. V was clipped by 3 bases and J by 7 bases; unmatched bases: 15. Germline CDR1 MGHRA, CDR2 YSYEKL. The CDR3 DNA follows: TGCGCCAGCAGCCAGGGCCCCGCAGGGGGTCGGTGGAACACCATATATTTT. This gives the protein CASSQGPAGGRWNTIYF.

The chain employs TRBV29-1 and TRBJ1-1; D is undetermined. This CDR3 contains 14 residues. V gave up 1 base and J gave up 1 base, with 10 bases separating them. The germline gives CDR1 SQVTM, CDR2 ANQGSEA. CDR3 nucleotide sequence: TGCAGCGTTGAAGTGGACTCATGGAACACTGAAGCTTTCTTT. Translated: CSVEVDSWNTEAFF.

This clonotype was found once. This chain joins TRBV10-3 and TRBJ2-7, with D uncertain. Per the germline V gene, CDR1 is ENHRY and CDR2 is SYGVKD. The V gene lost 10 bases and the J gene lost 0 bases, with 16 bases spanning the gap. This CDR3 spans 14 amino acids. The CDR3 protein is CATTYGQSSYEQYF. In DNA, the CDR3 is TGTGCCACCACCTACGGGCAAAGCTCCTACGAGCAGTACTTC.